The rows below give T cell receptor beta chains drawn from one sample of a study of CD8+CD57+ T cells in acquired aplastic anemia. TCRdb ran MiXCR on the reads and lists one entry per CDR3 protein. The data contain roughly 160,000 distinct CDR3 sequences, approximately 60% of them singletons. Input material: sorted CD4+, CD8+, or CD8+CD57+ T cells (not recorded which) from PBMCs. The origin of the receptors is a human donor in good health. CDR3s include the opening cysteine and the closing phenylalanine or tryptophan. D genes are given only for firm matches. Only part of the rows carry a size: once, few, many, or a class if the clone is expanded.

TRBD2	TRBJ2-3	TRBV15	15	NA	CATSREAGGSDTQYF	TGTGCCACCAGCAGAGAAGCGGGAGGCTCAGATACGCAGTATTTT
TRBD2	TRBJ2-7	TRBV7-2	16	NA	CASSLTAGGVFYEQYF	TGTGCCAGCAGCTTAACGGCGGGAGGGGTCTTCTACGAGCAGTACTTC
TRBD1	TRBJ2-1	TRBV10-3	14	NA	CAISEPETGFEQFF	TGTGCCATCAGTGAGCCGGAGACAGGGTTCGAGCAGTTCTTC
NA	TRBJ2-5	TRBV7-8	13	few	CASSLALEETQYF	TGTGCCAGCAGCTTAGCGCTCGAGGAGACCCAGTACTTC
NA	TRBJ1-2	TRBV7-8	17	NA	CASSLVRTATPGRGYAF	TGTGCCAGCAGCTTAGTAAGGACAGCGACACCCGGTAGGGGCTACGCCTTC
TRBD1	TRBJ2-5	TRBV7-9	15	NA	CASSGDRGPQETQYF	TGTGCCAGCAGTGGGGACAGGGGGCCCCAAGAGACCCAGTACTTT
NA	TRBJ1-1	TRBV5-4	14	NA	CASSEKTGNTEAFF	TGTGCCAGCAGCGAAAAGACAGGGAACACTGAAGCTTTCTTT
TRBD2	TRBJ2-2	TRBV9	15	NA	CASSVEAGGSGELFF	TGTGCCAGCAGCGTAGAAGCGGGGGGATCCGGGGAGCTGTTTTTT
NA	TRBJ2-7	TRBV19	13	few	CASSRQSSYEQYF	TGTGCCAGTAGTCGGCAGAGCTCCTACGAGCAGTACTTC
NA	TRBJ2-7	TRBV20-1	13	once	CSARGGSYDEQYF	TGCAGTGCTAGAGGTGGTAGCTATGACGAGCAGTACTTC
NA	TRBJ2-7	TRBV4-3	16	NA	CASSQYRLGGAYEQYF	TGCGCCAGCAGCCAGTATAGACTAGGAGGAGCTTACGAGCAGTACTTC
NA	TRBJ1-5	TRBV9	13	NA	CASSVTDNQPQHF	TGTGCCAGCAGCGTAACCGACAATCAGCCCCAGCATTTT
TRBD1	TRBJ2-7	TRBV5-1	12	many	CASKGQGFEQYF	TGCGCCAGCAAGGGACAGGGGTTCGAGCAGTACTTC
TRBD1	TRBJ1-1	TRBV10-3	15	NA	CATGKTGGVGTEAFF	TGTGCCACCGGGAAGACAGGGGGGGTAGGGACTGAAGCTTTCTTT
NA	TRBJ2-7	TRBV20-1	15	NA	CSARAPGLHSYEQYF	TGCAGTGCTAGAGCCCCGGGACTCCACTCCTACGAGCAGTACTTC
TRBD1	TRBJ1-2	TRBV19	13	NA	CASSTGTAYGYTF	TGTGCCAGTAGTACCGGGACAGCGTATGGCTACACCTTC
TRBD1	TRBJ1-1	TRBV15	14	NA	CATSRTGGNTEAFF	TGTGCCACCAGCAGAACAGGGGGCAACACTGAAGCTTTCTTT
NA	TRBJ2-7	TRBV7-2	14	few	CASSRGRPRFEQYF	TGTGCCAGCAGCCGTGGCCGGCCAAGGTTCGAGCAGTACTTC
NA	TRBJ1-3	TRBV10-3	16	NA	CAISEMTVGSGNTIYF	TGTGCCATCAGTGAAATGACAGTCGGCTCTGGAAACACCATATATTTT
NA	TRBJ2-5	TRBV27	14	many	CASSPSLGQETQYF	TGTGCCAGCAGCCCTAGCCTAGGCCAAGAGACCCAGTACTTC
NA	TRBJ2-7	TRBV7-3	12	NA	CASSTNNYEQYF	TGTGCCAGCAGCACCAACAACTACGAGCAGTACTTC
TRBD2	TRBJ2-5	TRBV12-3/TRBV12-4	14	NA	CASTGTSGQETQYF	TGTGCCAGCACCGGGACTAGCGGCCAAGAGACCCAGTACTTC
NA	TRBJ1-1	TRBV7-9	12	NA	CASSSWSDEAFF	TGTGCCAGCAGCTCCTGGTCCGATGAAGCTTTCTTT
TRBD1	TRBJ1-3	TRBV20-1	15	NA	CSARLPGQGSGTIYF	TGCAGTGCTAGACTTCCGGGACAGGGCTCGGGCACCATATATTTT
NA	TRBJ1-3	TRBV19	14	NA	CASSIASTGNTMYF	TGTGCTAGTAGTATAGCCTCGACAGGAAACACCATGTATTTT
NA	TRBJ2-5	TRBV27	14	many	CASSSLAYQETQYF	TGTGCCAGCAGTTCACTCGCCTACCAAGAGACCCAGTACTTC
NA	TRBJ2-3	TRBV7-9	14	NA	CASSGPYSTDTQYF	TGTGCCAGCAGCGGGCCCTACAGCACAGATACGCAGTATTTT
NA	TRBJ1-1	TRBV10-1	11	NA	CASRIFPGAFF	TGCGCCAGCAGGATATTCCCTGGAGCTTTCTTT
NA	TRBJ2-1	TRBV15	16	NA	CATSRDGDLGSYEQFF	TGTGCCACCAGCAGAGATGGGGACTTGGGTTCTTATGAGCAGTTCTTC
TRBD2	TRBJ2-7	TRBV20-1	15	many	CSASMGLAGSYEQYF	TGCAGTGCTAGTATGGGACTAGCGGGTTCCTACGAGCAGTACTTC
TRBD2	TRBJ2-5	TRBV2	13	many	CASQREGLETQYF	TGTGCCAGCCAGCGGGAGGGCCTAGAGACCCAGTACTTC
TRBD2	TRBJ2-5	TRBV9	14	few	CASSVAGGQETQYF	TGTGCCAGCAGTGTGGCGGGGGGCCAAGAGACCCAGTACTTC